The rows below give T cell receptor beta chains drawn from one sample of a study of identifying expanded T cells in peripheral blood. Repertoires were generated with immunoSEQ multiplex PCR, while TCRdb's copy carries only in-frame clones and drops some. The table shows 97,000 or so clones, with more than 70% occurring only once. The specimen sequenced was blood. These receptors all come from a person between 18 and 70 years old in good health. The CDR3 runs from the conserved cysteine through the conserved F or W. A D gene is named only where the DNA matches it firmly. Size is omitted from some rows. Given values are once, few, many or a class for expanded clones.

>TRBV9|NA|TRBJ2-2|NA
CASSVASSLAPTGELFF
TGTGCCAGCAGCGTAGCTTCGAGCCTAGCACCGACCGGGGAGCTGTTTTTT
>TRBV15|NA|TRBJ2-7|NA
CATSRVDGSYEQYF
TGTGCCACCAGCAGAGTGGACGGCTCCTACGAGCAGTACTTC
>TRBV27|NA|TRBJ2-7|NA
CASSLSVISYEQYF
TGTGCCAGCAGTCTTTCAGTGATCTCCTACGAGCAGTACTTC
>TRBV11-1|NA|TRBJ1-5|NA
CASSLDQTGQPQHF
TGTGCCAGCAGCTTAGACCAGACGGGCCAGCCCCAGCATTTT
>TRBV7-9|NA|TRBJ1-2|NA
CASSFPGAYGYTF
TGTGCCAGCAGCTTCCCGGGAGCCTATGGCTACACCTTC
>TRBV19|medium-sized|TRBJ2-6|NA
CASRHESGANVLTF
TGTGCCAGTAGACACGAATCTGGGGCCAACGTCCTGACTTTC
>TRBV27|NA|TRBJ2-2|TRBD1
CASSFFWGQAGNTGELFF
TGTGCCAGCAGTTTCTTTTGGGGACAGGCGGGTAACACCGGGGAGCTGTTTTTT
>TRBV7-2|once|TRBJ1-3|NA
CASSFPDRSGTIYF
TGTGCCAGCAGCTTCCCGGACCGCTCTGGCACCATATATTTT
>TRBV30|NA|TRBJ2-2|TRBD1
CAWSKLGTGVRTGELFF
TGTGCCTGGAGTAAATTAGGGACAGGGGTTAGGACCGGGGAGCTGTTTTTT
>TRBV10-3|NA|TRBJ2-7|TRBD2
CAISESRAAGESYEQYF
TGTGCCATCAGTGAGTCGAGGGCGGCGGGAGAATCCTACGAGCAGTACTTC
>TRBV7-2|NA|TRBJ2-1|TRBD2
CASSSSRLAQNEQFF
TGTGCCAGCAGCTCCTCCCGACTAGCGCAGAATGAGCAGTTCTTC
>TRBV2|once|TRBJ1-1|NA
CASSTLGTEAFF
TGTGCCAGCAGCACACTGGGGACTGAAGCTTTCTTT
>TRBV6-5|NA|TRBJ2-2|NA
CASTQGRGTGELFF
TGTGCCAGCACCCAGGGGAGGGGCACCGGGGAGCTGTTTTTT
>TRBV29-1|once|TRBJ2-5|NA
CSVNEETQYF
TGCAGCGTTAATGAGGAGACCCAGTACTTC
>TRBV7-7|NA|TRBJ2-5|TRBD2
CASSLGAYGGSRETQYF
TGTGCCAGCAGCTTAGGCGCCTACGGCGGGAGCAGGGAGACCCAGTACTTC
>TRBV28|NA|TRBJ2-2|NA
CASSSPPKTGELFF
TGTGCCAGCAGTTCCCCCCCCAAGACCGGGGAGCTGTTTTTT
>TRBV10-3|NA|TRBJ1-5|NA
CAIRQEGNQPQHF
TGTGCCATCAGACAGGAGGGCAATCAGCCCCAGCATTTT
>TRBV4-3|NA|TRBJ1-5|TRBD1
CASSQDRGPYSNQPQHF
TGCGCCAGCAGCCAAGACAGGGGGCCTTATAGCAATCAGCCCCAGCATTTT
>TRBV4-3|NA|TRBJ1-5|NA
CASSQDPVGNQPQHF
TGCGCCAGCAGCCAAGACCCAGTGGGCAATCAGCCCCAGCATTTT
>TRBV28|once|TRBJ1-2|TRBD1
CASSGGTGVEFGYGYTF
TGTGCCAGCAGTGGGGGGACAGGGGTTGAGTTTGGGTATGGCTACACCTTC
>TRBV11-2|NA|TRBJ2-7|NA
CASSLAVSGAGEQYF
TGTGCCAGCAGCTTAGCCGTTAGTGGGGCGGGCGAGCAGTACTTC
>TRBV4-1|NA|TRBJ2-7|NA
CASSQVDFGEQYF
TGCGCCAGCAGCCAGGTTGACTTTGGGGAGCAGTACTTC
>TRBV6-5|NA|TRBJ1-1|NA
CASSWVGRGRAPEAFF
TGTGCCAGCAGTTGGGTAGGACGTGGTCGTGCGCCTGAAGCTTTCTTT
>TRBV27|NA|TRBJ2-1|TRBD2
CATGGVGRQDNEQFF
TGTGCCACCGGGGGGGTCGGGAGGCAGGACAATGAGCAGTTCTTC
>TRBV4-2|NA|TRBJ2-2|NA
CASSQGTRVGDTGELFF
TGTGCCAGCAGCCAAGGGACCCGGGTAGGGGACACCGGGGAGCTGTTTTTT
>TRBV10-3|NA|TRBJ2-1|NA
CAISAQGLGNEQFF
TGTGCCATCAGTGCCCAGGGACTCGGCAATGAGCAGTTCTTC
>TRBV15|NA|TRBJ2-1|TRBD2
CATSRPLAGGNNEQFF
TGTGCCACCAGCAGGCCACTAGCGGGGGGGAACAATGAGCAGTTCTTC
>TRBV5-1|once|TRBJ2-2|NA
CASSLGQRNTGELFF
TGCGCCAGCAGCTTGGGACAACGGAACACCGGGGAGCTGTTTTTT
>TRBV5-6|many|TRBJ2-3|TRBD2
CASSSPSGSTDTQYF
TGTGCCAGCAGCTCCCCTAGCGGGAGCACAGATACGCAGTATTTT
>TRBV5-1|NA|TRBJ1-1|TRBD1
CASSEPGQGAYRAEAFF
TGCGCCAGCAGCGAACCGGGACAGGGGGCTTATCGGGCTGAAGCTTTCTTT
>TRBV6-1|NA|TRBJ1-4|TRBD1
CASTRGTGGDEKLFF
TGTGCCAGCACCCGAGGGACAGGGGGCGATGAAAAACTGTTTTTT
>TRBV19|NA|TRBJ2-1|TRBD2
CASSTGLAGHTPFF
TGTGCCAGTAGCACAGGACTAGCGGGGCACACACCGTTCTTC
>TRBV6-1|few|TRBJ1-2|TRBD1
CASSERPTGRSGYTF
TGTGCCAGCAGTGAAAGGCCGACAGGGCGCAGCGGCTACACCTTC
>TRBV30|NA|TRBJ2-2|TRBD2
CAWGLAGGTGELFF
TGTGCCTGGGGACTAGCGGGAGGCACCGGGGAGCTGTTTTTT
>TRBV4-2|NA|TRBJ2-5|NA
CASSELYSETQYF
TGTGCCAGCAGCGAACTGTATTCCGAGACCCAGTACTTC
>TRBV6-5|once|TRBJ1-6|NA
CASSYSEGLNNSPLHF
TGTGCCAGCAGTTACTCGGAGGGGTTGAATAATTCACCCCTCCACTTT
>TRBV9|NA|TRBJ1-1|NA
CASSSLVRGSLDTEAFF
TGTGCCAGCAGCTCCCTCGTCAGGGGAAGTTTGGACACTGAAGCTTTCTTT
>TRBV5-1|NA|TRBJ1-4|NA
CASRSQGSNEKLFF
TGCGCCAGCAGATCGCAGGGATCAAATGAAAAACTGTTTTTT
>TRBV5-1|NA|TRBJ1-1|NA
CASSGGQSYTEAFF
TGCGCCAGCAGCGGTGGTCAGTCTTACACTGAAGCTTTCTTT
>TRBV6-1|NA|TRBJ1-5|NA
CASSEVTNQPQHF
TGTGCCAGCAGTGAAGTTACAAATCAGCCCCAGCATTTT
>TRBV10-3|NA|TRBJ2-3|NA
CAISESRSTDTQYF
TGTGCCATCAGTGAGTCGCGGTCCACAGATACGCAGTATTTT
>TRBV10-3|NA|TRBJ2-7|TRBD1
CAISESKLRDRAYEQYF
TGTGCCATCAGTGAGTCAAAGCTAAGGGACAGAGCCTACGAGCAGTACTTC
>TRBV11-3|NA|TRBJ1-1|NA
CASSLGSGNTEAFF
TGTGCCAGCAGCTTAGGCAGTGGGAACACTGAAGCTTTCTTT
>TRBV18|NA|TRBJ2-7|NA
CASSPAGTAYEQYF
TGTGCCAGCTCACCAGCCGGGACGGCCTACGAGCAGTACTTC
>TRBV21-1|NA|TRBJ2-5|NA
CASSPRGGGETQYF
TGTGCCAGCAGCCCTCGGGGGGGAGGGGAGACCCAGTACTTC
>TRBV11-2|NA|TRBJ2-3|NA
CASSLGIADTQYF
TGTGCCAGCAGCTTAGGCATCGCAGATACGCAGTATTTT
>TRBV27|NA|TRBJ1-1|TRBD1
CASSPLGQATRNTEAFF
TGTGCCAGCAGTCCTCTTGGACAGGCTACCCGGAACACTGAAGCTTTCTTT
>TRBV11-2|NA|TRBJ2-7|TRBD2
CAFNRVGGTFFYEQYF
TGTGCCTTCAACCGGGTGGGAGGGACGTTTTTTTACGAGCAGTACTTC
>TRBV28|once|TRBJ2-3|NA
CASSFTGASDTQYF
TGTGCCAGCAGTTTTACGGGGGCGTCCGATACGCAGTATTTT
>TRBV11-2|NA|TRBJ1-6|NA
CASSESVYNSPLHF
TGTGCCAGCAGTGAGTCTGTCTATAATTCACCCCTCCACTTT